Reported below is one T cell receptor (beta chain). Antigen specificity is unknown. These data come from a study of T cells in Graves' hyperthyroidism and ophthalmopathy. Whole-study results and caveats: The model predicted ophthalmopathy a median roughly six months before onset.

The CDR3 contains 14 residues. The ends lost 3 bases at V and 4 bases at J; junction bases unmatched: 9. CDR1 and CDR2 (germline): SQVTM, ANQGSEA. The source material, RNA transcripts, was used to amplify TCR beta CDR3 regions. The TCR CDR3 first-round RT-PCR relied on the HTBI primer set. From the multiplex PCR reads, TCRdb called clonotypes with MiXCR, one entry per CDR3 protein. The top ten hold 7.3% of the sample, which has about 560,000 distinct CDR3 sequences, approximately 14% seen once. Sequenced sample: blood. The receptor comes from a woman between 25 and 40 years old with Graves' hyperthyroidism. This chain uses TRBV29-1 with TRBJ2-7; 7 nucleotides match TRBD2. DNA for the CDR3: TGCAGCGTTGACACGGACTCTAGCGGTTACGAGCAGTACTTC. The encoded protein is CSVDTDSSGYEQYF.